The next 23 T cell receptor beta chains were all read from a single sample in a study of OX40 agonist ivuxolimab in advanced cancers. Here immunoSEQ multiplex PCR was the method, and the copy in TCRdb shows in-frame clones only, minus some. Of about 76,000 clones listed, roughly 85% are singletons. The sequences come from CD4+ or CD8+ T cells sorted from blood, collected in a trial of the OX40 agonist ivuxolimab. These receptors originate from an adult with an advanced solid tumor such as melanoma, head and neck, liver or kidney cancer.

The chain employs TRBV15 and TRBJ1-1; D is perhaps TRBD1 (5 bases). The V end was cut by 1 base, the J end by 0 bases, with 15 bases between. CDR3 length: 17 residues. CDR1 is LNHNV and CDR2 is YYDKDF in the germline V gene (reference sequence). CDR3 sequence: CATSRVFGRGMNTEAFF. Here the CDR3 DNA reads TGTGCCACCAGCAGAGTATTCGGAAGGGGCATGAACACTGAAGCTTTCTTT.

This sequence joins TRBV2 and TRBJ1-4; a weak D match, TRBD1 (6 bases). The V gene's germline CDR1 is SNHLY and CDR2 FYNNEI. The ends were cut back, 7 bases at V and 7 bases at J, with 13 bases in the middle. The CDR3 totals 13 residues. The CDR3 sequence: CASTRGQAEKLFF. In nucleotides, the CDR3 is TGTGCCAGCACCCGGGGGCAGGCTGAAAAACTGTTTTTT.

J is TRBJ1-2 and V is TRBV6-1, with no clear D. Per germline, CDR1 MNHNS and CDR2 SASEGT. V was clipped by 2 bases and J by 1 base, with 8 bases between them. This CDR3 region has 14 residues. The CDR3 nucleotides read TGTGCCAGCAGTGAAATTCGGGGTAACTATGGCTACACCTTC. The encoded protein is CASSEIRGNYGYTF.

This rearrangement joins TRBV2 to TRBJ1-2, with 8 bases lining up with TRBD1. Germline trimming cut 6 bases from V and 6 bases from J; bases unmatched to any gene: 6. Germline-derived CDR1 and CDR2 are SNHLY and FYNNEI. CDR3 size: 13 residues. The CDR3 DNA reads TGTGCCAGCAGGGGGGCAGGGGGCGATGGCTACACCTTC. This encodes CASRGAGGDGYTF.

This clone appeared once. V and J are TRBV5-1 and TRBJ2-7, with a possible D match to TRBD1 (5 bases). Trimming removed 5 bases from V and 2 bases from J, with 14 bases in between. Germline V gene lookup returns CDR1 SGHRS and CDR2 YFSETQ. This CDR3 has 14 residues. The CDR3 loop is CASRSQASAYEQYF. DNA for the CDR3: TGCGCCAGCAGGTCACAGGCGAGCGCCTACGAGCAGTACTTC.

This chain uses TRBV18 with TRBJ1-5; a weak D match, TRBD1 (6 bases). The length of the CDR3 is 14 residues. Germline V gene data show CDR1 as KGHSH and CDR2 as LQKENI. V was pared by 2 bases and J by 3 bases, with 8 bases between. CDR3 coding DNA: TGTGCCAGCTCACCAGGGGACAACAATCAGCCCCAGCATTTT. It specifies CASSPGDNNQPQHF.

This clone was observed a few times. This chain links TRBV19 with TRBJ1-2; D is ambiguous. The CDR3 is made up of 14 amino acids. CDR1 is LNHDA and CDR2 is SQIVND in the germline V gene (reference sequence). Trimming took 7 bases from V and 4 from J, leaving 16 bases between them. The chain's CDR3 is CASTPGRQTYGYTF. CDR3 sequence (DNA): TGTGCCAGTACCCCTGGCAGGCAGACCTATGGCTACACCTTC.

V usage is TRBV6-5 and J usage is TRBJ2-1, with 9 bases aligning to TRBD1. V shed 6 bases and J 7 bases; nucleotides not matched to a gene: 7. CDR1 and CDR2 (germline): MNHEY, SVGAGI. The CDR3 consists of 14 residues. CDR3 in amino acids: CASSLGTGQNEQFF. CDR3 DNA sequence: TGTGCCAGCAGCCTCGGGACAGGGCAGAATGAGCAGTTCTTC.

Here the CDR3 reads CASRFPGTASNSGANVLTF. The CDR3 DNA reads as TGTGCCAGCAGGTTCCCCGGGACAGCCTCAAACTCTGGGGCCAACGTCCTGACTTTC. The rearrangement links TRBV7-9 to TRBJ2-6, with 7 bases matching TRBD1. In germline, CDR1 is SEHNR, CDR2 FQNEAQ (reference sequence). The CDR3 is 19 amino acids. V trimming: 6 bases; J trimming: 0 bases; junction bases outside the gene matches: 14.

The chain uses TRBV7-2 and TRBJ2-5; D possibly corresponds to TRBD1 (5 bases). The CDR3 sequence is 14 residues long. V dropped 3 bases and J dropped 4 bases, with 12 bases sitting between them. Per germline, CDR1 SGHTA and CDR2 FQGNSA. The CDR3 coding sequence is TGTGCCAGCAGCTTCCAGGGCCCGAGAGAGACCCAGTACTTC. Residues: CASSFQGPRETQYF.

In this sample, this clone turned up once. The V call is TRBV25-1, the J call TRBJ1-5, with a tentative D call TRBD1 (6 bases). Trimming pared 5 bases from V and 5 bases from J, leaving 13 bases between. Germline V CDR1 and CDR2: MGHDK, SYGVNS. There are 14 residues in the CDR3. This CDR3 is CASSPRDNHQPQHF. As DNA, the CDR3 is TGTGCCAGCAGTCCCCGGGACAACCATCAGCCCCAGCATTTT.

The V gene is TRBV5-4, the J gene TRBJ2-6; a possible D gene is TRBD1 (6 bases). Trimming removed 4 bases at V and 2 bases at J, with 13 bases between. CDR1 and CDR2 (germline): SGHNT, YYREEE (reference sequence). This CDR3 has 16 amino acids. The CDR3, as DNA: TGTGCCAGCAGCCCGCCAGGGGTGGCTGGGGCCAACGTCCTGACTTTC. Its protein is CASSPPGVAGANVLTF. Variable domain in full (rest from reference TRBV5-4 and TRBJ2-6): ETGVTQSPTHLIKTRGQQVTLRCSSQSGHNTVSWYQQALGQGPQFIFQYYREEENGRGNFPPRFSGLQFPNYSSELNVNALELDDSALYLCASSPPGVAGANVLTFGAGSRLTVL.

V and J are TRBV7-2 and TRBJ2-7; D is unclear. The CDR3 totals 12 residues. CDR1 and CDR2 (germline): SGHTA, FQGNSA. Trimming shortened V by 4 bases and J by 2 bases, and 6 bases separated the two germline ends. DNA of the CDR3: TGTGCCAGCAGCTCGCCTCCCTACGAGCAGTACTTC. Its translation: CASSSPPYEQYF.

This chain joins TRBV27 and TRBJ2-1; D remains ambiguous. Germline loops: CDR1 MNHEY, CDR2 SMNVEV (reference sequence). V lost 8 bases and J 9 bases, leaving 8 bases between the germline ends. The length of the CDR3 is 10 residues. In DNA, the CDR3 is TGTGCCAGCGGATACCTTGAGCAGTTCTTC. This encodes CASGYLEQFF.

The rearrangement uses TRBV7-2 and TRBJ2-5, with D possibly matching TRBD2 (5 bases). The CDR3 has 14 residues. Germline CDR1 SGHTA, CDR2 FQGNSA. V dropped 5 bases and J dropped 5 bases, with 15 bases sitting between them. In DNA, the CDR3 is TGTGCCAGCAGCCTTGGGCTAGCCGGGGAGACCCAGTACTTC. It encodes CASSLGLAGETQYF.

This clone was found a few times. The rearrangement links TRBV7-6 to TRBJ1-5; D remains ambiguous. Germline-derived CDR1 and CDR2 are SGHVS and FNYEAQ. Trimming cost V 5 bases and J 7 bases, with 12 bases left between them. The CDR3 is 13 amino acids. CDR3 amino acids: CASSPQQGQPQHF. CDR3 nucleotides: TGTGCCAGCAGCCCCCAACAAGGACAGCCCCAGCATTTT.

The CDR3 is CASSSQGQGSYEQYF. In DNA form, the CDR3 reads TGTGCCAGCAGTTCCCAGGGACAGGGTTCCTACGAGCAGTACTTC. This chain links TRBV28 with TRBJ2-7, with 9 bases identical to TRBD1. The CDR3 loop spans 15 amino acids. The germline V gene encodes CDR1 MDHEN and CDR2 SYDVKM. The trim removed 4 bases at V and 1 base at J, leaving 5 bases unmatched.

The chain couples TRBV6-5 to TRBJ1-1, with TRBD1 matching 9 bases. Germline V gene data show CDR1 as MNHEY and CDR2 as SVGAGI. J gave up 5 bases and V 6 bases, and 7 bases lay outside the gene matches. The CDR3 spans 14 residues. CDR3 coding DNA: TGTGCCAGCAGCCAGGGACAGGGCCATACTGAAGCTTTCTTT. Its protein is CASSQGQGHTEAFF.

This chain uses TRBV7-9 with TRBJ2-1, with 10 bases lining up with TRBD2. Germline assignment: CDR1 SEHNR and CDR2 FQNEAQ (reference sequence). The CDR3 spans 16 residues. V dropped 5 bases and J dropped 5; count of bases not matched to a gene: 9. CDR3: CASSPRRLAGNNEQFF. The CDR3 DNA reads TGTGCCAGCAGCCCCCGGAGACTAGCGGGTAACAATGAGCAGTTCTTC.

The CDR3 DNA reads as TGTGCCAGTGGGGGACCACTTAGGAATCAGCCCCAGCATTTT. Amino acid sequence: CASGGPLRNQPQHF. The J gene is TRBJ1-5, the V gene TRBV19; TRBD1 might be the D (5 bases). The germline CDR1 and CDR2 sequences are LNHDA and SQIVND (reference sequence). The CDR3 consists of 14 residues. V lost 8 bases and J 4 bases, leaving 15 bases between the germline ends.

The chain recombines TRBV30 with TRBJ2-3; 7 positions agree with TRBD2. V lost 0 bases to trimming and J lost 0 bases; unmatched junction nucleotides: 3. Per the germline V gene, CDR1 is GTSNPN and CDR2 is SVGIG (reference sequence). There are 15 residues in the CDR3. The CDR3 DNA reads TGTGCCTGGAGTGTAGGTAGCGGGAGCACAGATACGCAGTATTTT. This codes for CAWSVGSGSTDTQYF.

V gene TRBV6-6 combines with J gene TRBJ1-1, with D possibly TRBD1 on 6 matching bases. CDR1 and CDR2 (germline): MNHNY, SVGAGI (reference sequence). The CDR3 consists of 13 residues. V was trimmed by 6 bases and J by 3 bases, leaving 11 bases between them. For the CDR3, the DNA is TGTGCCAGCAGCGATACAGGGTACACTGAAGCTTTCTTT. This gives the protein CASSDTGYTEAFF.

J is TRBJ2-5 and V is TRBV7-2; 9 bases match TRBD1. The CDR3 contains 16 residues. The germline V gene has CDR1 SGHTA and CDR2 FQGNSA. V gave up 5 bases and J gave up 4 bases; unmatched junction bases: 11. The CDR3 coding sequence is TGTGCCAGCAGCCTTATCCCCAGACAGGGGGGAGAGACCCAGTACTTC. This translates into CASSLIPRQGGETQYF.